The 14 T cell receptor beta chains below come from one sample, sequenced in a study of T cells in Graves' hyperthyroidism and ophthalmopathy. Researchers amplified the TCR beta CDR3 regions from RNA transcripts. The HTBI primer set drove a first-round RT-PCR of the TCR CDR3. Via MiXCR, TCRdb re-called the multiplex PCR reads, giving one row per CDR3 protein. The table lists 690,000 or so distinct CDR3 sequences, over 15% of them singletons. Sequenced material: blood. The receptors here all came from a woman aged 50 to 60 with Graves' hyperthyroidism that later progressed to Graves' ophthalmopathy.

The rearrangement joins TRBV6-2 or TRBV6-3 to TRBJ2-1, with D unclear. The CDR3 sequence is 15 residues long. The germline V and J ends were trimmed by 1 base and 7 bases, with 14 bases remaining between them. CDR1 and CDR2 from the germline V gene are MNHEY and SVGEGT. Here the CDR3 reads CASSYFSVFGNEQFF. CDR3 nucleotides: TGTGCCAGCAGTTACTTCTCAGTTTTTGGGAATGAGCAGTTCTTC.

CDR3 sequence reads: CASSIELAGYNEQFF. In nucleotides, the CDR3 is TGTGCCAGTAGTATAGAGCTAGCGGGGTACAATGAGCAGTTCTTC. The gene calls are TRBV19 and TRBJ2-1; 9 bases are a match to TRBD2. The J segment lost 4 bases and the V segment lost 0 bases, leaving 1 base of the junction unmatched. Per the germline V gene, CDR1 is LNHDA and CDR2 is SQIVND (reference sequence). This CDR3 has 15 residues.

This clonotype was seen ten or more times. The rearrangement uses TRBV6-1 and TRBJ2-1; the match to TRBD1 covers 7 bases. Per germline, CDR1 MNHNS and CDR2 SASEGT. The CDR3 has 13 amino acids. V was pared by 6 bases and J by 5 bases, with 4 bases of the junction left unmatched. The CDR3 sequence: CASRRDRNNEQFF. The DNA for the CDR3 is TGTGCCAGCAGAAGGGACAGAAACAATGAGCAGTTCTTC.

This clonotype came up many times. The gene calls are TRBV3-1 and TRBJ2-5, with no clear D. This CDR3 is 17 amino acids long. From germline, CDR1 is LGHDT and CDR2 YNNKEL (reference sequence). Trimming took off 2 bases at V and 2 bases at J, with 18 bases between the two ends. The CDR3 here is CASSQTAETVHQETQYF. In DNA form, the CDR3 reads TGTGCCAGCAGCCAAACGGCCGAGACGGTACATCAAGAGACCCAGTACTTC.

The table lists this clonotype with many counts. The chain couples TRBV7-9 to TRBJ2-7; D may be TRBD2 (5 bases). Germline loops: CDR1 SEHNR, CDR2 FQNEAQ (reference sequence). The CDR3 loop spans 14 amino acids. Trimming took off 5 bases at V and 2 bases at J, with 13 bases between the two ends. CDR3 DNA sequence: TGTGCCAGCAGCCCTAAGACCGGGACCTACGAGCAGTACTTC. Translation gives CASSPKTGTYEQYF.

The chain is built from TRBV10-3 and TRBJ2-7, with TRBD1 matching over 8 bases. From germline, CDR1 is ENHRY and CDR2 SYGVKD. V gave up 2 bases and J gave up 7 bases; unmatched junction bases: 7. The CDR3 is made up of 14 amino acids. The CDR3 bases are TGTGCCATCAGTGAGGGGCAGGGGGCATGGGAGCAGTACTTC. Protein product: CAISEGQGAWEQYF.

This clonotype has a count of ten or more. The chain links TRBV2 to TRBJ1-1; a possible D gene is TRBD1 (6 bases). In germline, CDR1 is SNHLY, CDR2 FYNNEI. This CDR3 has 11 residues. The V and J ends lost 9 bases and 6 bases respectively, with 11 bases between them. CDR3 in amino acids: CASTRQAEAFF. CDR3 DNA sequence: TGTGCCAGTACCCGACAGGCTGAAGCTTTCTTT.

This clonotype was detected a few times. For the CDR3, the DNA is TGTGCCAGCAGTTTCACAGGGGGCAATGAGCAGTTCTTC. The encoded protein is CASSFTGGNEQFF. The chain couples TRBV12-3 or TRBV12-4 to TRBJ2-1; 8 nucleotides align to TRBD1. The length of the CDR3 is 13 residues. With 3 bases clipped from V and 6 bases from J, the junction kept 1 base outside the gene matches.

The CDR3 bases are TGTGCCAGCAGCGTATGGGACAGAACTTACAATGAGCAGTTCTTC. This sequence encodes CASSVWDRTYNEQFF. The V call is TRBV9, the J call TRBJ2-1, with 7 bases identical to TRBD1. This CDR3 region has 15 residues. J was trimmed by 4 bases and V by 1 base; bases with no gene match: 5. Germline lookup yields CDR1 SGDLS and CDR2 YYNGEE.

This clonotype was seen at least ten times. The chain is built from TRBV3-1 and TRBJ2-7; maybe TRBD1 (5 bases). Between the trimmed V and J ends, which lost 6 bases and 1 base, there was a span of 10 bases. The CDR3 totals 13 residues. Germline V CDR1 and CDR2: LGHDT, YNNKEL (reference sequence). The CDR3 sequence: CASRFTGSYEQYF. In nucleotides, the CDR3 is TGTGCCAGCAGGTTCACAGGTTCCTACGAGCAGTACTTC.

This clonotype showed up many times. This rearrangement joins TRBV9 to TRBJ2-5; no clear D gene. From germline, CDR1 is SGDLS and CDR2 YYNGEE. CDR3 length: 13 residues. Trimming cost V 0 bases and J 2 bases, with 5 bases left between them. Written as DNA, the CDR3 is TGTGCCAGCAGCGTAGGTCAGCAAGAGACCCAGTACTTC. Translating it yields CASSVGQQETQYF.

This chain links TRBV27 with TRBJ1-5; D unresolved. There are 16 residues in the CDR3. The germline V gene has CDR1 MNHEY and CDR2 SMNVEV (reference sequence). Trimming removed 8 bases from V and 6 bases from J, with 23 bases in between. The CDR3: CASQMRAGLSLQPQHF. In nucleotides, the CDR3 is TGTGCCAGCCAAATGAGGGCGGGTCTTTCTCTTCAGCCCCAGCATTTT.

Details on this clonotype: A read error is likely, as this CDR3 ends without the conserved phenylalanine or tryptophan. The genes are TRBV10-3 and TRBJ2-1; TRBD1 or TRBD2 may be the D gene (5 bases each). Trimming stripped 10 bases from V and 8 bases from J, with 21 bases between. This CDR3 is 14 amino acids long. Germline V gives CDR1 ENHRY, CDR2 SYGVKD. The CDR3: CATRGGRELDEQFS. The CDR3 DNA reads TGTGCCACCCGGGGCGGCCGAGAGTTGGATGAGCAGTTCTCC.

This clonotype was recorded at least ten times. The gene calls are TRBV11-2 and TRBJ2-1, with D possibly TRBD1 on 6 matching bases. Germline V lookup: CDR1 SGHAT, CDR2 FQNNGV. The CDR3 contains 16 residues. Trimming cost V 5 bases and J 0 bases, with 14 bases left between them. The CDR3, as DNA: TGTGCCAGCAGCACGAGGGGGATAGCCTCCTACAATGAGCAGTTCTTC. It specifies CASSTRGIASYNEQFF. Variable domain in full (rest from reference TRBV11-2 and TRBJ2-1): EAGVAQSPRYKIIEKRQSVAFWCNPISGHATLYWYQQILGQGPKLLIQFQNNGVVDDSQLPKDRFSAERLKGVDSTLKIQPAKLEDSAVYLCASSTRGIASYNEQFFGPGTRLTVL.